This T cell receptor (beta chain) was captured in a study of shared clonotypes between healthy human individuals. As for the study in general: Donor ages ranged 18 to 49 years: a couple of women, a few men. CD4 naive cells filled three plates per donor, CD4 memory three, CD8 naive two and CD8 memory one. Study conclusions and caveats: Despite large depth, sorted-subset datasets appeared incompletely sequenced.

Germline V CDR1 and CDR2: GTSNPN, SVGIG (reference sequence). The CDR3 consists of 15 residues. Of note for this clone: Its antigen is undetermined.

In replicate PCRs of sorted subsets, around 0.2 ug DNA, approximately 30,000 T cell genomes, was used. TCRdb's table, derived via immunoSEQ multiplex PCR, lists solely in-frame clones and lacks some. The sample has about 2.4 million clones; approximately 93% are singletons. This sequence joins TRBV30 and TRBJ1-4; no clear D gene. This clonotype was obtained from a young man in good health. Some clones in this sample may be carry-over from other donors' samples. Sequencing used naive CD4+ T cells from PBMCs. Subset meaning: CD45RA+ positively selected. This CDR3 reads CALDLSDGLSEKLFF. Here the CDR3 DNA reads TGTGCTTTGGACCTGTCGGATGGCCTTAGTGAAAAACTGTTTTTT.